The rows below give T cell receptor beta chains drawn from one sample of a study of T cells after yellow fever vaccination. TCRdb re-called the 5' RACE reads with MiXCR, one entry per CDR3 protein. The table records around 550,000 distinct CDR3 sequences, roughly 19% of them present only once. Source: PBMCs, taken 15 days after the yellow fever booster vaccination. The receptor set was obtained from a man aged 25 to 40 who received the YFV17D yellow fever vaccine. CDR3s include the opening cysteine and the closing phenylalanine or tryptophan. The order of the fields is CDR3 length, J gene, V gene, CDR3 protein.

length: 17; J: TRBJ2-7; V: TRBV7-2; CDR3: CASSKPGLAGSSYEQYF
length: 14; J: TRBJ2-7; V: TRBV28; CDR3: CASTTPRESYEQYF
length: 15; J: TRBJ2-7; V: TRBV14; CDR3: CASSQDFGLSYEQYF
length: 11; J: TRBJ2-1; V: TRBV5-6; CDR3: CASSRTNEQFF
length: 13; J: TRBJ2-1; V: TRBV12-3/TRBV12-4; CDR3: CASSLVVTGEQFF
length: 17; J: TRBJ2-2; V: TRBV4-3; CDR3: CASSQDLTGGNTGELFF
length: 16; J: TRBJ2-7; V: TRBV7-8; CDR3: CASSLDVRTERSEQYF
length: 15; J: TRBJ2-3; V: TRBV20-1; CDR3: CSAPDYLSGTDTQYF
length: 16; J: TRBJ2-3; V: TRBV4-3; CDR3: CASSQGPLAGVDTQYF
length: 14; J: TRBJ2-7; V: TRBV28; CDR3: CASSSPGTGYEQYF
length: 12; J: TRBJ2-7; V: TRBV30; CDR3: CAWRRGFGEQYF
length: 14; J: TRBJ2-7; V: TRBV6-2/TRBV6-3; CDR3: CASRAWDRVYEQYF
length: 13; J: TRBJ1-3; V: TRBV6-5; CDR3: CASNRGWRSTIYF
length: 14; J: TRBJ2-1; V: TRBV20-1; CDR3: CSAQTGTSIHEQFF
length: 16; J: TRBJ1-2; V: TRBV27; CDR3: CASSPQRVRGNYGYTF
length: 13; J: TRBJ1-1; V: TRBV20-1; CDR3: CSASKGMNTEAFF
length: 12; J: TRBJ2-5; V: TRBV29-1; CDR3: CSVGVHEETQYF
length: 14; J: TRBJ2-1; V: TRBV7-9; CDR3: CASSSLGTINEQFF
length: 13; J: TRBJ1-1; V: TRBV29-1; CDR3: CSVWWGEYTEAFF
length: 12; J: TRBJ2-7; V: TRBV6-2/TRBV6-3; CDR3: CASSNGAYEQYF
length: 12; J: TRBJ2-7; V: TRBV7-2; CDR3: CASSPGRGEQYF
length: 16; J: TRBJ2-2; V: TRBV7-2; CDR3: CASSLATSGSRRELFF
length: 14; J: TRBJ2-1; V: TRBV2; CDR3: CASSRLADPNEQFF
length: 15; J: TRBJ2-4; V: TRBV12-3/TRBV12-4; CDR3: CASSPWALAKNIQYF
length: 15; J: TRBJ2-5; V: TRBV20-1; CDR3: CSARDGGAREETQYF
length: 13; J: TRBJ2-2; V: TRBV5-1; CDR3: CATGTGNTGELFF
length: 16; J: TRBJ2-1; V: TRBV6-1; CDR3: CASSRLAGEEYNEQFF
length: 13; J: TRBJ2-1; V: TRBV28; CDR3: CASSLLAGGKQFF
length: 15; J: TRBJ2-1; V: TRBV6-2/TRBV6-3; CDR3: CASSYSSLAGAEQFF
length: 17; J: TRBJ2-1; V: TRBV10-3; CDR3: CAISERASGSGGNEQFF
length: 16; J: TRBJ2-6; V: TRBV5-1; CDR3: CASSRTGNSGANVLTF
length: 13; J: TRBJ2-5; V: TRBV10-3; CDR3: CAISGAPQETQYF
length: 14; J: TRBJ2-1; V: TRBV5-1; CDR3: CASSLGSLNNEQFF
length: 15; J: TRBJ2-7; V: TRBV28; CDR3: CASSNAGTGGYEQYF
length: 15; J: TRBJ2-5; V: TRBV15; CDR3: CATSRVKAGGETQYF
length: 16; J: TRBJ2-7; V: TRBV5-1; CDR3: CASSFMGQEISYEQYF
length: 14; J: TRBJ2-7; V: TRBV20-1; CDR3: CSASRGAHQDEQYF
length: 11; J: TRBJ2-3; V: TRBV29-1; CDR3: CSVEAPGTQYF
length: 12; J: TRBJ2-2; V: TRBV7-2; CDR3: CASSLFSGELFF
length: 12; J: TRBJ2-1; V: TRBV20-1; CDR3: CSARERGNEQFF
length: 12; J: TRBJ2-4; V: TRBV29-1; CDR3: CSVEGGKNIQYF
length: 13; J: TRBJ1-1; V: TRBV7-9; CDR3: CASRSQFGTEAFF